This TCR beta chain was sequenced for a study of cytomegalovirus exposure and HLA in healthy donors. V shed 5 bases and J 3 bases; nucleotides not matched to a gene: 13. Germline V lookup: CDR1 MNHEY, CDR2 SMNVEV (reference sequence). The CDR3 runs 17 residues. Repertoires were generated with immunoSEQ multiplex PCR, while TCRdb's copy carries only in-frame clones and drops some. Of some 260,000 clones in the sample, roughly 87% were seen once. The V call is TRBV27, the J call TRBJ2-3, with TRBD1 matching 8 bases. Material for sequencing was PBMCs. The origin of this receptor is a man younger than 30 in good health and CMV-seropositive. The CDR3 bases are TGTGCCAGCAGTAGAATAAATTCGGACAGGGCTACAGATACGCAGTATTTT. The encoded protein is CASSRINSDRATDTQYF.